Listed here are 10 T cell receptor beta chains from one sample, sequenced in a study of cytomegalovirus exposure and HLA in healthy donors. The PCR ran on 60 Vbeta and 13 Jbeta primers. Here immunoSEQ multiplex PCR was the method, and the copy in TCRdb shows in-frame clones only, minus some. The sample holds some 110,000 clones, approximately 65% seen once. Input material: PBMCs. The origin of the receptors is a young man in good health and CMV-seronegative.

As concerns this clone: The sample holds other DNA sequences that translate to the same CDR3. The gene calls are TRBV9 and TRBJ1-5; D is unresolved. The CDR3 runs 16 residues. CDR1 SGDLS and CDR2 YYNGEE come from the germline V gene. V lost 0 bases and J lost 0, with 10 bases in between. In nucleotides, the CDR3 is TGTGCCAGCAGCGTAGCGGGAGACAATAGCAATCAGCCCCAGCATTTT. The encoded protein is CASSVAGDNSNQPQHF. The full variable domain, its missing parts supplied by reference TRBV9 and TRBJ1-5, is DSGVTQTPKHLITATGQRVTLRCSPRSGDLSVYWYQQSLDQGLQFLIQYYNGEERAKGNILERFSAQQFPDLHSELNLSSLELGDSALYFCASSVAGDNSNQPQHFGDGTRLSIL.

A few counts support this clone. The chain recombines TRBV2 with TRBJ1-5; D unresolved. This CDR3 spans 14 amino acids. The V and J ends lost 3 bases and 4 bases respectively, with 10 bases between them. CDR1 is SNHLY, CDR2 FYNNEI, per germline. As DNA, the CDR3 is TGTGCCAGCAGTGAGATGACAACTAATCAGCCCCAGCATTTT. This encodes CASSEMTTNQPQHF.

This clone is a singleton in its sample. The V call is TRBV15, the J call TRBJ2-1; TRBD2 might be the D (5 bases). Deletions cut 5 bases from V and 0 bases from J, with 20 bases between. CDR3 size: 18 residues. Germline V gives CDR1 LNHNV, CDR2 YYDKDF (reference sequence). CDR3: CATSGPKAEVSSYNEQFF. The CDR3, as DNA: TGTGCCACCAGCGGACCTAAGGCGGAGGTAAGCTCCTACAATGAGCAGTTCTTC.

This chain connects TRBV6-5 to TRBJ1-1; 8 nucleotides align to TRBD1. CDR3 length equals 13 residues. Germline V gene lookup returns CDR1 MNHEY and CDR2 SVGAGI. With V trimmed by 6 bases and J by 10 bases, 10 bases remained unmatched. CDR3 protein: CASSGQGLEGAFF. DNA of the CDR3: TGTGCCAGCAGCGGACAGGGTTTAGAAGGAGCTTTCTTT.

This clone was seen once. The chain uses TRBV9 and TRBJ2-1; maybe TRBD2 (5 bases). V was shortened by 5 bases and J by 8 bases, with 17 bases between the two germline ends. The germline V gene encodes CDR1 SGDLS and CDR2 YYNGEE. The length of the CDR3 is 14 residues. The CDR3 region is CASSPSSLGHEQFF. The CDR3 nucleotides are TGTGCCAGCAGTCCATCCTCACTAGGCCATGAGCAGTTCTTC. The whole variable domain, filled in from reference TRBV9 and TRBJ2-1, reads DSGVTQTPKHLITATGQRVTLRCSPRSGDLSVYWYQQSLDQGLQFLIQYYNGEERAKGNILERFSAQQFPDLHSELNLSSLELGDSALYFCASSPSSLGHEQFFGPGTRLTVL.

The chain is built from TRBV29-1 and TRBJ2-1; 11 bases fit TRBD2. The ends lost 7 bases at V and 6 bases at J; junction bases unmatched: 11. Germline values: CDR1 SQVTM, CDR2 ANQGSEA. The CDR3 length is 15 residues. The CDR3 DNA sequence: TGCAGCGCTGACCTGCTAGCGGGAGGAGTCAATGAGCAGTTCTTC. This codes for CSADLLAGGVNEQFF.

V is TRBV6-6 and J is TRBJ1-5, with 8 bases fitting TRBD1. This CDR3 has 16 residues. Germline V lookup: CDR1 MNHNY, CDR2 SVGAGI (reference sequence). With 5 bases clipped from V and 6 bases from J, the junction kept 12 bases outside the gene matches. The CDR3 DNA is TGTGCCAGCAGTCTCGACAGGGGATCGTCTGGTCAGCCCCAGCATTTT. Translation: CASSLDRGSSGQPQHF.

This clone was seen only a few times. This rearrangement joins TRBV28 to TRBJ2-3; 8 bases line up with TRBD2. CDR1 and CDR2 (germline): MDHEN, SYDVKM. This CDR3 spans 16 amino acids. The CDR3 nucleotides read TGTGCTACCCAAGGTCCGGGGGGGCCGAGCACAGATACGCAGTATTTT. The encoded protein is CATQGPGGPSTDTQYF.

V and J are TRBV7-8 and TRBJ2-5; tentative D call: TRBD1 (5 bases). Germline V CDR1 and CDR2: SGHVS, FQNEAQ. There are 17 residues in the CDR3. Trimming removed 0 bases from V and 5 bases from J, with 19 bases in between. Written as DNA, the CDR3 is TGTGCCAGCAGCTTAGCTCCCAGGGATTCCCCTCGGGAGACCCAGTACTTC. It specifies CASSLAPRDSPRETQYF.

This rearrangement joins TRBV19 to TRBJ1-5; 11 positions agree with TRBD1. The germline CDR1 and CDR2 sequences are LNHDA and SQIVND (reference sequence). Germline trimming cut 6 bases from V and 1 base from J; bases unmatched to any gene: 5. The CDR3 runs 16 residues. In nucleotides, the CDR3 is TGTGCCAGTAGACTGGGACAGGGGGTAAGCAATCAGCCCCAGCATTTT. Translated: CASRLGQGVSNQPQHF. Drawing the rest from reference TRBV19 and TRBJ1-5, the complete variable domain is DGGITQSPKYLFRKEGQNVTLSCEQNLNHDAMYWYRQDPGQGLRLIYYSQIVNDFQKGDIAEGYSVSREKKESFPLTVTSAQKNPTAFYLCASRLGQGVSNQPQHFGDGTRLSIL.